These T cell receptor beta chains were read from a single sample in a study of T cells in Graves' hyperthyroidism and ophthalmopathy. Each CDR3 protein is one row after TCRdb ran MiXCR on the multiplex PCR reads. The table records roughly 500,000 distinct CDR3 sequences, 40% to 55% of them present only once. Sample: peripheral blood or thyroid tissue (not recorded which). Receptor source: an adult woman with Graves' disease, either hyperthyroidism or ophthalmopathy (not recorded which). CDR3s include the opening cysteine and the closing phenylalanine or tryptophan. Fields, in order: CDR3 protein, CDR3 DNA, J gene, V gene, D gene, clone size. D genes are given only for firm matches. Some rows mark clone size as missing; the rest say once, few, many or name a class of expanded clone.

CDR3: CASSDPGVAGARETQYF
DNA: TGCGCCAGCAGTGACCCCGGGGTAGCGGGGGCCCGTGAGACCCAGTACTTC
J: TRBJ2-5
V: TRBV10-2
D: TRBD2
size: -

CDR3: CSARDITGNGNQPQHF
DNA: TGCAGTGCTAGAGATATCACAGGGAATGGCAATCAGCCCCAGCATTTT
J: TRBJ1-5
V: TRBV20-1
D: -
size: -

CDR3: CASSQTGGWNTEAFF
DNA: TGCGCCAGCAGCCAGACAGGGGGCTGGAACACTGAAGCTTTCTTT
J: TRBJ1-1
V: TRBV4-3
D: TRBD1
size: -

CDR3: CTKGGGRGSYEQYF
DNA: TGTACCAAGGGCGGCGGGAGGGGCTCCTACGAGCAGTACTTC
J: TRBJ2-7
V: TRBV15
D: TRBD2
size: -

CDR3: CSARGAGIAETQYF
DNA: TGCAGTGCTAGAGGGGCGGGAATTGCCGAGACCCAGTACTTC
J: TRBJ2-5
V: TRBV20-1
D: -
size: many

CDR3: CASSVLGAYGYTF
DNA: TGTGCCAGCAGCGTGTTAGGGGCCTATGGCTACACCTTC
J: TRBJ1-2
V: TRBV25-1
D: -
size: few

CDR3: CASSLSVSTF
DNA: TGTGCCAGCAGCTTAAGTGTATCCACCTTC
J: TRBJ1-2
V: TRBV7-2
D: -
size: -

CDR3: CASSGALILSSYEQYF
DNA: TGTGCCAGTAGTGGTGCGTTGATCCTCAGCTCCTACGAGCAGTACTTC
J: TRBJ2-7
V: TRBV19
D: -
size: -

CDR3: CASSVDISGSLGTQYF
DNA: TGTGCCAGCAGCGTAGATATTAGCGGGAGTTTGGGGACCCAGTACTTC
J: TRBJ2-5
V: TRBV9
D: TRBD2
size: many

CDR3: CSARDHDPGYTF
DNA: TGCAGTGCTAGAGATCACGACCCTGGCTACACCTTC
J: TRBJ1-2
V: TRBV20-1
D: -
size: -

CDR3: CASIPRESSGEQYF
DNA: TGTGCCAGCATCCCCCGGGAAAGTTCTGGAGAGCAGTACTTC
J: TRBJ2-7
V: TRBV5-5
D: -
size: -

CDR3: CASSPWEGSKEQYF
DNA: TGTGCCAGCAGCCCCTGGGAGGGCAGCAAGGAGCAGTACTTC
J: TRBJ2-7
V: TRBV7-2
D: TRBD2
size: -

CDR3: CASTFSGTGGGEQYF
DNA: TGTGCCAGCACCTTCTCCGGGACAGGGGGAGGTGAGCAGTACTTC
J: TRBJ2-7
V: TRBV7-9
D: TRBD1
size: many

CDR3: CASSLAGVRNQPQHF
DNA: TGTGCCAGCAGCTTAGCAGGGGTAAGAAATCAGCCCCAGCATTTT
J: TRBJ1-5
V: TRBV7-9
D: -
size: many

CDR3: CASSIGLPTKPLYF
DNA: TGTGCCAGTAGTATAGGACTCCCGACTAAGCCTCTGTACTTC
J: TRBJ2-5
V: TRBV19
D: -
size: once

CDR3: CASSPDGSSYEQYF
DNA: TGTGCCAGCAGCCCCGACGGGAGCTCCTACGAGCAGTACTTC
J: TRBJ2-7
V: TRBV7-9
D: -
size: few

CDR3: CSARDGSSLYNEQFF
DNA: TGCAGTGCTAGAGATGGTTCCAGCTTATACAATGAGCAGTTCTTC
J: TRBJ2-1
V: TRBV20-1
D: -
size: few

CDR3: CASSTTPGQNYEQYF
DNA: TGTGCCAGCAGCACTACCCCGGGACAGAACTACGAGCAGTACTTC
J: TRBJ2-7
V: TRBV7-6
D: TRBD1
size: -

CDR3: CATSRKGVNTEAFF
DNA: TGTGCCACCAGCAGAAAGGGAGTGAACACTGAAGCTTTCTTT
J: TRBJ1-1
V: TRBV15
D: -
size: -

CDR3: CSAGMGEGYEQYF
DNA: TGCAGTGCTGGGATGGGGGAAGGCTACGAGCAGTACTTC
J: TRBJ2-7
V: TRBV20-1
D: -
size: -

CDR3: CATSRDRGEGGNRPQRF
DNA: TGTGCCACCAGCAGAGATCGCGGGGAGGGAGGGAATCGGCCCCAGCGTTTT
J: TRBJ1-5
V: TRBV15
D: -
size: once

CDR3: CASSPGMLEKLFF
DNA: TGTGCCAGCAGCCCCGGCATGCTTGAAAAACTGTTTTTT
J: TRBJ1-4
V: TRBV7-2
D: -
size: -

CDR3: CASSLGASSGPYF
DNA: TGTGCCAGCAGCTTAGGAGCGTCGAGCGGTCCCTACTTC
J: TRBJ2-7
V: TRBV7-2
D: -
size: -

CDR3: CASSFRGRMETQYF
DNA: TGTGCCAGCAGCTTTCGCGGGAGAATGGAGACCCAGTACTTC
J: TRBJ2-5
V: TRBV7-2
D: TRBD2
size: -

CDR3: CASSQIPGGNEKLFF
DNA: TGTGCCAGCAGCCAGATCCCGGGAGGGAATGAAAAACTGTTTTTT
J: TRBJ1-4
V: TRBV7-8
D: -
size: -

CDR3: CASSDKSGPPYEQYF
DNA: TGCGCCAGCAGTGATAAGTCGGGACCACCCTACGAGCAGTACTTC
J: TRBJ2-7
V: TRBV10-1
D: -
size: once

CDR3: CASSPPGRRAEQYGYTF
DNA: TGTGCCAGCAGCCCCCCCGGGAGGCGTGCCGAGCAATATGGCTACACCTTC
J: TRBJ1-2
V: TRBV7-2
D: -
size: -

CDR3: CASSLARRGETQYF
DNA: TGTGCCAGCAGCTTAGCGCGCAGGGGGGAGACCCAGTACTTC
J: TRBJ2-5
V: TRBV7-8
D: TRBD1
size: -

CDR3: CATSDTTGLTDTQYF
DNA: TGTGCCACCAGTGATACAACGGGTTTGACAGATACGCAGTATTTT
J: TRBJ2-3
V: TRBV24-1
D: -
size: -

CDR3: CASSLASTYTGELFF
DNA: TGTGCCAGCAGCCTAGCGAGCACCTACACCGGGGAGCTGTTTTTT
J: TRBJ2-2
V: TRBV6-1
D: -
size: few

CDR3: CASGDRGGLGGNSPLHF
DNA: TGTGCCAGCGGGGACAGGGGGGGGCTAGGCGGAAATTCACCCCTCCACTTT
J: TRBJ1-6
V: TRBV2
D: TRBD1
size: -

CDR3: CASSGLLAGQETQYF
DNA: TGCGCCAGCAGCGGACTACTAGCGGGACAAGAGACCCAGTACTTC
J: TRBJ2-5
V: TRBV5-1
D: TRBD2
size: -

CDR3: CASSLAPAQGSGYTF
DNA: TGTGCCAGCAGCTTAGCGCCGGCCCAAGGGAGTGGCTACACCTTC
J: TRBJ1-2
V: TRBV7-2
D: -
size: once

CDR3: CASSLDGWGEQYF
DNA: TGTGCCAGCAGCTTAGATGGGTGGGGGGAGCAGTACTTC
J: TRBJ2-7
V: TRBV7-3
D: -
size: many

CDR3: CAWGYGQSYEQYF
DNA: TGTGCCTGGGGGTATGGGCAGAGCTACGAGCAGTACTTC
J: TRBJ2-7
V: TRBV30
D: -
size: -

CDR3: CATSTSRGMGTDTQYF
DNA: TGTGCCACCAGCACCTCACGGGGAATGGGCACAGATACGCAGTATTTT
J: TRBJ2-3
V: TRBV15
D: -
size: many

CDR3: CAIRTGDNSPLHF
DNA: TGTGCCATAAGGACAGGGGACAATTCACCCCTCCACTTT
J: TRBJ1-6
V: TRBV10-3
D: TRBD1
size: few

CDR3: CSVEQGRNQPQHF
DNA: TGCAGCGTTGAGCAGGGGAGAAATCAGCCCCAGCATTTT
J: TRBJ1-5
V: TRBV29-1
D: -
size: many

CDR3: CASSMGTGWSAEAFF
DNA: TGTGCCAGTAGTATGGGGACAGGGTGGAGCGCTGAAGCTTTCTTT
J: TRBJ1-1
V: TRBV19
D: TRBD1
size: many

CDR3: CSAAGQMNTEAFF
DNA: TGCAGCGCCGCGGGACAAATGAACACTGAAGCTTTCTTT
J: TRBJ1-1
V: TRBV29-1
D: -
size: many

CDR3: CASSLARTANTEAFF
DNA: TGTGCCAGCAGCTTAGCGCGGACAGCGAACACTGAAGCTTTCTTT
J: TRBJ1-1
V: TRBV11-2
D: -
size: once

CDR3: CASSSGQRIQETQYF
DNA: TGTGCCAGCAGCTCCGGACAGCGCATTCAAGAGACCCAGTACTTC
J: TRBJ2-5
V: TRBV5-6
D: -
size: many

CDR3: CATSNQWGTAGELFF
DNA: TGTGCCACCAGTAACCAGTGGGGAACCGCCGGGGAGCTGTTTTTT
J: TRBJ2-2
V: TRBV15
D: -
size: -

CDR3: CASSSTPVYEQYF
DNA: TGCGCCAGCAGCTCGACCCCAGTCTACGAGCAGTACTTC
J: TRBJ2-7
V: TRBV5-1
D: -
size: -

CDR3: CASSPSGNAGANVLTF
DNA: TGTGCCAGCAGCCCCAGCGGTAATGCTGGGGCCAACGTCCTGACTTTC
J: TRBJ2-6
V: TRBV7-2
D: -
size: few

CDR3: CASSLKLVNTEAFF
DNA: TGTGCCAGCAGCCTAAAATTGGTGAACACTGAAGCTTTCTTT
J: TRBJ1-1
V: TRBV7-2
D: -
size: many

CDR3: CASSPTGVSQETQYF
DNA: TGCGCCAGCAGCCCCACGGGGGTGAGCCAAGAGACCCAGTACTTC
J: TRBJ2-5
V: TRBV4-1
D: -
size: many

CDR3: CAISSGEREGNEQYF
DNA: TGTGCCATCAGTTCGGGGGAGCGGGAGGGCAACGAGCAGTACTTC
J: TRBJ2-7
V: TRBV10-3
D: TRBD2
size: many